The T cell receptor (beta chain) under discussion was sequenced for a study of T cells in Graves' hyperthyroidism and ophthalmopathy. Amplification yielded TCR beta CDR3 regions, with RNA transcripts as the source. HTBI primers were the set used in a first-round RT-PCR of the TCR CDR3. MiXCR, applied by TCRdb to the multiplex PCR reads, yields one record per CDR3 protein. This table holds hundreds of thousands of distinct CDR3 sequences, around 20% found once. Clinicians diagnosed patients from clinical symptoms, serum thyroxine and TRAb, thyroid ultrasound and orbital computed tomography. Fresh 10 ml peripheral blood yielded PBMCs. Trimming cost V 2 bases and J 5 bases; bases outside gene matches: 7. Germline values: CDR1 MNHEY, CDR2 SVGEGT. The CDR3 runs 15 residues.

The material sequenced was blood. This TCR was recovered from a man aged 30 to 45 with Graves' ophthalmopathy. This rearrangement joins TRBV6-2 or TRBV6-3 to TRBJ2-7; 9 bases agree with TRBD1. In nucleotides, the CDR3 is TGTGCCAGCAGTTACCGAGGACAGGGGAGGAACGAGCAGTACTTC. This encodes CASSYRGQGRNEQYF.